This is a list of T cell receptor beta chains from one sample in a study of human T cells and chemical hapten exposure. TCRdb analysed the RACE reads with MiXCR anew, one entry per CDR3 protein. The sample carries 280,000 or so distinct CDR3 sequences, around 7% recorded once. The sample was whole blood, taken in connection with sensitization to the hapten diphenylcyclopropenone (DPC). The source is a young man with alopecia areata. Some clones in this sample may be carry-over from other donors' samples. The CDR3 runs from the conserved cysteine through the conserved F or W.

CASSEYSGGTQETQYF,TRBV6-1,TRBJ2-5
CASSPDWSWTEQFF,TRBV11-2,TRBJ2-1
CAAGPGTPSSYEQYF,TRBV10-3,TRBJ2-7
CASSPPGLLSHNEQFF,TRBV7-9,TRBJ2-1
CASSRTPFTEAFF,TRBV4-3,TRBJ1-1
CASSLGSADTQYF,TRBV7-7,TRBJ2-3
CASSPGTDTDTQYF,TRBV18,TRBJ2-3
CASSRRPGGLTNYGYTF,TRBV3-1,TRBJ1-2
CASSPGLPNYGYTF,TRBV7-3,TRBJ1-2
CASTLRKLSTDTQYF,TRBV7-2,TRBJ2-3
CASSDGYSNQPQHF,TRBV6-2/TRBV6-3,TRBJ1-5
CASSLRGPRMNTEAFF,TRBV11-2,TRBJ1-1
CASTRPGADNEQFF,TRBV5-1,TRBJ2-1
CASSVQENQPQHF,TRBV7-2,TRBJ1-5
CASRAGSETQYF,TRBV7-2,TRBJ2-5
CASSPGGVKETQYF,TRBV5-4,TRBJ2-5
CSHRGRETQYF,TRBV29-1,TRBJ2-5
CASSSDRGHGYTF,TRBV3-1,TRBJ1-2
CASSLRPQGADTEAFF,TRBV7-2,TRBJ1-1
CASIEGRHTGELFF,TRBV6-1,TRBJ2-2
CASSELDEQYF,TRBV12-3/TRBV12-4,TRBJ2-7
CSVEMGMNTEAFF,TRBV29-1,TRBJ1-1
CASSQAGGLNEQFF,TRBV12-3/TRBV12-4,TRBJ2-1
CASSQMRSGELFF,TRBV3-1,TRBJ2-2
CASSPIPGETQYF,TRBV9,TRBJ2-5
CASSMRTGLPAFF,TRBV27,TRBJ1-1
CASSPVGAKNIQYF,TRBV6-2/TRBV6-3,TRBJ2-4
CASSLTGSTEAFF,TRBV5-1,TRBJ1-1
CSARGLWVGTNTEAFF,TRBV20-1,TRBJ1-1
CAISEESNQPQHF,TRBV10-3,TRBJ1-5
CASSYQTGRAKNIQYF,TRBV7-2,TRBJ2-4
CSVENRDSQETQYF,TRBV29-1,TRBJ2-5
CASSKRGGPNTGELFF,TRBV7-8,TRBJ2-2
CASALFPSNQPQHF,TRBV12-5,TRBJ1-5
CASSFGGLNTEAFF,TRBV27,TRBJ1-1
CASSPWTGNNEQFF,TRBV9,TRBJ2-1
CASSSRGPGTEAFF,TRBV12-3/TRBV12-4,TRBJ1-1
CASSPPAANYGYTF,TRBV18,TRBJ1-2
CSVETSGADTGELFF,TRBV29-1,TRBJ2-2
CRGGRNTEAFF,TRBV20-1,TRBJ1-1
CASSYSWGGGGYGYTF,TRBV6-2/TRBV6-3,TRBJ1-2
CASSLALGLAGGLGTDTQYF,TRBV7-2,TRBJ2-3
CASRTDGTGRNTIYF,TRBV7-2,TRBJ1-3
CASSHRDSHYEQYF,TRBV4-1,TRBJ2-7
CASSQDPQSSYEQYF,TRBV4-3,TRBJ2-7
CASSFGTGRNSPLHF,TRBV7-2,TRBJ1-6